This T cell receptor (beta chain) was obtained from a study of blood T cell repertoires in COVID-19. For the study at large: T cells, B-cell-depleted T cells, or PBMCs supplied cDNA or gDNA.

V shed 8 bases, J shed 0 bases, and the junction held 1 base outside the gene matches. Germline V CDR1 and CDR2: LNHDA, SQIVND (reference sequence). CDR3 length equals 13 residues. Participants were placed into cohorts based on the clinical history they reported. Profiled with immunoSEQ multiplex PCR; TCRdb holds only in-frame clones, not every one. The table has roughly 200,000 clones, 80% to 90% seen once. The sequenced sample consisted of PBMCs or T cells enriched from blood (not recorded which). This TCR derives from a woman aged 40-49 years with acute COVID-19. The V and J genes are TRBV19 and TRBJ2-7; 10 bases fit TRBD2. Written as DNA, the CDR3 is TGTGCCAGTCGGACTAGCGGCTCCTACGAGCAGTACTTC. Amino acids: CASRTSGSYEQYF. Supplemented by reference TRBV19 and TRBJ2-7, the full variable domain reads DGGITQSPKYLFRKEGQNVTLSCEQNLNHDAMYWYRQDPGQGLRLIYYSQIVNDFQKGDIAEGYSVSREKKESFPLTVTSAQKNPTAFYLCASRTSGSYEQYFGPGTRLTVT.